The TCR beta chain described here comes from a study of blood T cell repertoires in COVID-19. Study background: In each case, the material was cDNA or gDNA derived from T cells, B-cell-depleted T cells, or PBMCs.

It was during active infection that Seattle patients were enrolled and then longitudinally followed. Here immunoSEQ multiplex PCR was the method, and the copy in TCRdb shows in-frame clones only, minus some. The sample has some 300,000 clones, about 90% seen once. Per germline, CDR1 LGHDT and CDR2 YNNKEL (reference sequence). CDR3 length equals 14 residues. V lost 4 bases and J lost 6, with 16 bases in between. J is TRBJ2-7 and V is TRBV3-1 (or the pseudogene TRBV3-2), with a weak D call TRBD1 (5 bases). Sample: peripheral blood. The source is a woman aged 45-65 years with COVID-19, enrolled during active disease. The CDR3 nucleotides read TGTGCCAGCAGCCCAGGGTACTACGAGGCCGAGCAGTACTTC. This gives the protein CASSPGYYEAEQYF.